This T cell receptor beta chain appears in the sequencing data of a study of T cell repertoires in cytomegalovirus infection. The wider study: In public TCR beta signatures, there were indications of both CMV infection and matching HLA type. Study-level points and caveats: Predominance within the ex vivo response was attributable to HLA-C-restricted CMV-specific TCR beta clonotypes.

TCRdb fed the reads into MiXCR, producing one record per CDR3 protein. The data show about 220,000 distinct CDR3 sequences, roughly two fifths seen once. This clonotype was detected a few times. As yet, its antigen is unknown. This CDR3 spans 14 amino acids. After removal of 1 base from V and 9 bases from J, the junction contained 8 bases not matched to a gene. The sample here was CD8+ T cells from cultured PBMCs, taken from culture after CMV antigen stimulation. The chain combines TRBV12-3 or TRBV12-4 with TRBJ2-5; 7 nucleotides agree with TRBD1. The receptor was derived from a human donor in good health (CMV status not recorded). Some clones in this sample may be carry-over from other donors' samples. As DNA, the CDR3 is TGTGCCAGCAGTTTAGGGACAGGTGGCAGGGCCCAGTACTTC. It encodes CASSLGTGGRAQYF.